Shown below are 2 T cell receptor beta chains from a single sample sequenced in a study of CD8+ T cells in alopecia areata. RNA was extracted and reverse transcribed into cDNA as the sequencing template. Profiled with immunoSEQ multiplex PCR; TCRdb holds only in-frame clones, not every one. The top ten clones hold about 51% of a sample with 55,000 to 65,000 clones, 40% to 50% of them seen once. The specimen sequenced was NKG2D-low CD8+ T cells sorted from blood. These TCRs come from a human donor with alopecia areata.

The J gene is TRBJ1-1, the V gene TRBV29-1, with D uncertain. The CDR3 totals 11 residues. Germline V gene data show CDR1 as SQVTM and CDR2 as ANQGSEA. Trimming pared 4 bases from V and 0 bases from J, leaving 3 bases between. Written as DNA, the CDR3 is TGCAGCGTTGGGATGAACACTGAAGCTTTCTTT. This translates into CSVGMNTEAFF. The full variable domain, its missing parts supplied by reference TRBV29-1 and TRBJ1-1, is SAVISQKPSRDICQRGTSLTIQCQVDSQVTMMFWYRQQPGQSLTLIATANQGSEATYESGFVIDKFPISRPNLTFSTLTVSNMSPEDSSIYLCSVGMNTEAFFGQGTRLTVV.

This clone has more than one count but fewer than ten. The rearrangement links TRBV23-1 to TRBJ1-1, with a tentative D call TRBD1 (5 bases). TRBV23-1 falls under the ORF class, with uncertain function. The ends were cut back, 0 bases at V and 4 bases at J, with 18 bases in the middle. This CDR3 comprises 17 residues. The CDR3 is CASSQSVGPGRGTEAFF. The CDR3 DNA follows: TGCGCCAGCAGTCAATCTGTGGGCCCGGGGCGAGGCACTGAAGCTTTCTTT.